This T cell receptor beta chain came from a study of blood T cell repertoires in COVID-19. For the study at large: Sources were T cells, B-cell-depleted T cells, or PBMCs; the material itself was cDNA or gDNA.

Per the germline V gene, CDR1 is MNHEY and CDR2 is SVGEGT. Trimming cost V 2 bases and J 5 bases, with 15 bases left between them. CDR3 size: 15 residues. This clone was recorded a few times. Clones were sequenced by immunoSEQ multiplex PCR, and TCRdb holds only the in-frame ones, with some missing. The repertoire holds about 110,000 clones, with over 75% as singletons. The rearrangement links TRBV6-2 or TRBV6-3 to TRBJ2-5; D may be TRBD1 (5 bases). The clonotype comes from a human donor in a cohort sampled during active COVID-19. Sequenced: peripheral blood. In DNA, the CDR3 is TGTGCCAGCAGTTACCTGCAGGGTGTGGGGGAGACCCAGTACTTC. It is translated as CASSYLQGVGETQYF.